The clone carrying this T cell receptor beta chain was recorded a few times. These data belong to a study of blood T cells in healthy people across ages. Using a J-beta primer mix together with a sample-barcoded 5' primer, a second PCR was run for roughly 7 to 11 cycles. TCRdb called the 5' RACE reads again in MiXCR, with one record for every CDR3 protein. The repertoire holds 1.2 million to 1.5 million distinct CDR3 sequences, with 35% to 45% as singletons. Material: blood. The sequence was collected from a woman under 30 in good health.

The CDR3 here is CASSPEGWSVTDTQYF. The CDR3, as DNA: TGCGCCAGCAGTCCTGAGGGGTGGTCGGTTACAGATACGCAGTATTTT. This chain connects TRBV4-1 to TRBJ2-3; D assignment may be TRBD1 or TRBD2 (5 bases each). The V gene's germline CDR1 is MGHRA and CDR2 YSYEKL. This CDR3 comprises 16 residues. Trimming took off 6 bases at V and 3 bases at J, with 19 bases between the two ends.